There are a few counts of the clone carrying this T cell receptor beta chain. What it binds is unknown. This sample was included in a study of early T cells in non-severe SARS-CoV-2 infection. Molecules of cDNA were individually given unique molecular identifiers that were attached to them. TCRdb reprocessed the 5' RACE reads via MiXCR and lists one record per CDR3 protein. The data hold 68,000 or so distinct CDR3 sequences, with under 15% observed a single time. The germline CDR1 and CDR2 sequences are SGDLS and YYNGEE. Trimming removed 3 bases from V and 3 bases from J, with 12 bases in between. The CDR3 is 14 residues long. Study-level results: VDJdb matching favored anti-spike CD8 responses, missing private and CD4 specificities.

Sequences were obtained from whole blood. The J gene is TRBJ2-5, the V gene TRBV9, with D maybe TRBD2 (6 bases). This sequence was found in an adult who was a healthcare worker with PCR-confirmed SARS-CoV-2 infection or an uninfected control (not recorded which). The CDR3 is CASSARLEKETQYF. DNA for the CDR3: TGTGCCAGCAGCGCAAGACTAGAGAAAGAGACCCAGTACTTC.